The 10 T cell receptor beta chains listed next were all sequenced from one sample in a study of cytomegalovirus exposure and HLA in healthy donors. Generated by immunoSEQ multiplex PCR, the TCRdb table keeps only in-frame clones and is missing some. The data hold 190,000 or so clones, with approximately 83% observed a single time. Sequencing was carried out using PBMCs. The receptors stem from a woman aged 18-29 years in good health and CMV-seropositive.

V is TRBV6-5 and J is TRBJ1-2; possibly TRBD1 for D (5 bases). The CDR3 contains 11 residues. Trimming took 5 bases from V and 13 from J, leaving 14 bases between them. The germline V gene has CDR1 MNHEY and CDR2 SVGAGI. CDR3 in amino acids: CASSADKVPTF. CDR3 coding DNA: TGTGCCAGCAGTGCGGACAAGGTGCCCACCTTC.

The chain has TRBV4-1 and TRBJ2-2; D possibly corresponds to TRBD1 (5 bases). V was trimmed by 4 bases and J by 5 bases, leaving 8 bases between them. This CDR3 contains 13 residues. Germline assignment: CDR1 MGHRA and CDR2 YSYEKL. The CDR3 DNA reads as TGCGCCAGCAGCCCAGGACATACCGGGGAGCTGTTTTTT. Translated: CASSPGHTGELFF.

The chain uses TRBV5-6 and TRBJ1-2; TRBD1 is a possible D gene (6 bases). The CDR3 extends over 15 amino acids. Germline V gene sequence: CDR1 SGHDT, CDR2 YYEEEE. Trimming took 7 bases from V and 8 from J, leaving 24 bases between them. The CDR3 reads CASYGTGLGGRGYTF. The DNA of the CDR3 is TGTGCCAGCTATGGGACCGGATTAGGGGGTCGCGGCTACACCTTC.

The rearrangement joins TRBV6-4 to TRBJ1-2, with a tentative D call TRBD1 (6 bases). Trimming left V 7 bases short and J 6 bases short, with 18 bases between. Germline V gene lookup returns CDR1 MRHNA and CDR2 SNTAGT. The CDR3 has 14 residues. The CDR3 loop is CASKEQGASHGYTF. The CDR3 DNA follows: TGTGCCAGCAAGGAACAGGGCGCCTCACATGGCTACACCTTC.

The V and J genes are TRBV2 and TRBJ2-6; TRBD2 matches at 11 bases. Germline V CDR1 and CDR2: SNHLY, FYNNEI. With 5 bases clipped from V and 3 bases from J, the junction kept 9 bases outside the gene matches. The CDR3 runs to 18 residues. CDR3 nucleotide sequence: TGTGCCAGCAGTATACTAGCGGGGGTAGGAGTTGGGGCCAACGTCCTGACTTTC. This codes for CASSILAGVGVGANVLTF.

J is TRBJ1-1 and V is TRBV7-9; D remains unclear. CDR1 and CDR2 (germline): SEHNR, FQNEAQ (reference sequence). The CDR3 has 13 residues. The ends were cut back, 1 base at V and 8 bases at J, with 11 bases in the middle. The chain's CDR3 is CASSLGWGEEAFF. The DNA of the CDR3 is TGTGCCAGCAGCTTAGGCTGGGGAGAGGAAGCTTTCTTT.

The V and J genes are TRBV2 and TRBJ2-7; 7 bases align to TRBD1. The germline V gene has CDR1 SNHLY and CDR2 FYNNEI. The CDR3 length is 18 residues. V trimming: 2 bases; J trimming: 7 bases; junction bases outside the gene matches: 20. CDR3 amino acids: CASSEMGTGAILGGEQYF. CDR3 DNA sequence: TGTGCCAGCAGTGAAATGGGTACAGGGGCGATCCTAGGTGGGGAGCAGTACTTC.

The J gene is TRBJ2-1, the V gene TRBV7-2; no clear D. The CDR3 sequence is 10 residues long. V was clipped by 7 bases and J by 6 bases, with 4 bases between them. Germline CDR1 is SGHTA and CDR2 is FQGNSA. CDR3 sequence (DNA): TGTGCCAGCATATCCAATGAGCAGTTCTTC. It yields the protein CASISNEQFF.

The chain is built from TRBV6-4 and TRBJ2-1; 13 bases are shared with TRBD2. With V trimmed by 5 bases and J by 7 bases, 5 bases remained unmatched. The CDR3 is made up of 15 amino acids. Per the germline V gene, CDR1 is MRHNA and CDR2 is SNTAGT. CDR3 coding DNA: TGTGCCAGCAGTCTCGGGACTAGCGGGGAAAATGAGCAGTTCTTC. Its translation: CASSLGTSGENEQFF.

This chain connects TRBV4-2 to TRBJ1-2, with TRBD1 matching over 8 bases. Germline V CDR1 and CDR2: LGHNA, YNFKEQ. The CDR3 loop spans 15 amino acids. The junction had 9 bases not matched to a gene; V was cut back by 5 bases and J by 4 bases. The CDR3 DNA follows: TGTGCCAGCAGCGGTCACAGGGGGAGTTCCTATGGCTACACCTTC. Protein sequence: CASSGHRGSSYGYTF.